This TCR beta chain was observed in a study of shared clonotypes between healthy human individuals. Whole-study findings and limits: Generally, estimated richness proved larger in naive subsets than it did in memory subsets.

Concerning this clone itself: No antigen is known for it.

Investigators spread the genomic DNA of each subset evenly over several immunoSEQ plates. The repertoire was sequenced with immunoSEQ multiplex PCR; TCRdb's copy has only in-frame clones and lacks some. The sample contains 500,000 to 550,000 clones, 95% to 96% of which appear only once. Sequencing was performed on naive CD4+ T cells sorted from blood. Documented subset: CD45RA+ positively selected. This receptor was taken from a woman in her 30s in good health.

The CDR3 sequence is CASSNGGTYGYTF. In DNA, the CDR3 is TGTGCCAGCAGCAATGGAGGGACCTATGGCTACACCTTC. V is TRBV28 and J is TRBJ1-2; possibly TRBD1 for D (5 bases). V lost 6 bases and J lost 4, with 12 bases in between. The CDR3 spans 13 residues. In germline, CDR1 is MDHEN, CDR2 SYDVKM.